This T cell receptor (beta chain) came from a study of T cell repertoires in cytomegalovirus infection. Study at large: The authors relied on CMV epitopes, both recently identified HLA-C-restricted and well-studied HLA-B-restricted. Public TCR beta signatures provided an indication of both CMV infection and a matching HLA type.

Findings and limits, study-wide: CMV-specific TCR beta clonotypes restricted by HLA-C were the ones dominating the ex vivo response. There were carriers of CMV plus the relevant HLA, and cumulative public TCR beta family frequency identified them.

Germline V gene lookup returns CDR1 MNHNS and CDR2 SASEGT. Deletions cut 2 bases from V and 5 bases from J, with 7 bases between. The CDR3 covers 13 residues. In this sample, this clonotype turned up a few times. What it binds is not known. TCRdb re-called the reads with MiXCR, one entry per CDR3 protein. The table lists roughly 990,000 distinct CDR3 sequences, roughly 30% of them singletons. This specimen was cultured CD8+ T cells from PBMCs, taken from culture after CMV antigen stimulation. The J gene is TRBJ2-1, the V gene TRBV6-1; D unresolved. This TCR was recovered from a human donor in good health (CMV status not recorded). Some clones in this sample may be carry-over from other donors' samples. The CDR3 loop is CASSELSHNEQFF. The CDR3 bases are TGTGCCAGCAGTGAACTCAGCCACAATGAGCAGTTCTTC.